Detailed here is one TCR beta chain. Its antigen is undetermined. 5' RACE with UMI labels generated the TRB cDNA libraries. Using the 5' RACE reads, TCRdb records one entry per CDR3 protein without DNA. This listing includes 6,600 or so distinct CDR3 sequences. This CDR3 region has 15 residues. CDR1 is SNHLY, CDR2 FYNNEI, per germline. This record comes from a study of CXCR3-negative and CXCR3-positive naive CD8 T cells. Study-level findings and limits: Naive cells used TRBV-TRBJ genes in much the same way whether CXCR3-negative or CXCR3-positive; memory cells did not. Naive cells with CXCR3 showed TRB CDR3s that were more hydrophobic than those in CXCR3-negative naive cells.

The chain has TRBV2 and TRBJ2-7; TCRdb proposes TRBD1, but this gene call is untestable without DNA. This TCR derives from a human donor in good health. Some clones in this sample may be carry-over from other donors' samples. Sequenced sample: naive CXCR3+ CD8+ T cells from blood. Subset: CD45RO-CCR7+CD27+CD95- naive CD8+ T cells expressing CXCR3 (TNR3+). CDR3 protein: CASSEPGQGTYEQYF.